These T cell receptor beta chains were read from a single sample in a study of blood T cells in healthy people across ages. Using its own MiXCR run on the 5' RACE reads, TCRdb lists one record per CDR3 protein. The sample includes hundreds of thousands of distinct CDR3 sequences, about 52% of them seen just once. The sequenced material came from blood. These receptors originate from a woman between 55 and 75 years old in good health. Each CDR3 is given with its conserved first and last residue. D genes are given only for firm matches. Size is stated for part of the rows, as once, few or many counts, or as a class when the clone is expanded.

TRBV18,.,.,TRBJ1-2,TGTGCCAGCTCACCAGGAGAGCCTTTATATGGCTACACCTTC,CASSPGEPLYGYTF
TRBV20-1,TRBD2,few,TRBJ2-7,TGCAGTGCTAGGCTAGCGGGGCTTTACGAGCAGTACTTC,CSARLAGLYEQYF
TRBV7-7,.,.,TRBJ2-1,TGTGCTAGCAGCGAAGGTTGGGGGAGCCAGCACAATGAGCAGTTCTTC,CASSEGWGSQHNEQFF
TRBV6-5,.,.,TRBJ2-5,TGTGCCAGCAGTTACTACGGCGGCGAGACCCAGTACTTC,CASSYYGGETQYF
TRBV12-3/TRBV12-4,.,.,TRBJ1-2,TGTGCCAGCAGCCAGACAGAATACTATGGCTACACCTTC,CASSQTEYYGYTF
TRBV9,TRBD2,few,TRBJ2-3,TGTGCCAGCAGCGCCGGCTCTAGCGGGAGCGCAGATACGCAGTATTTT,CASSAGSSGSADTQYF
TRBV9,.,.,TRBJ1-2,TGTGCCAGCAGCGGAGGAAAAGGCGGCTACACCTTC,CASSGGKGGYTF
TRBV6-5,TRBD2,.,TRBJ2-3,TGTGCCAGCAGACAGGGACTAGGGAGCACAGATACGCAGTATTTT,CASRQGLGSTDTQYF
TRBV7-8,TRBD1,.,TRBJ2-7,TGTGCCAGCAGCATCAGACAGGGGAACTCCTACGAGCAGTACTTC,CASSIRQGNSYEQYF
TRBV4-3,.,.,TRBJ2-7,TGCGCCAGCAGCCATATAGGGGGCTCCTACGAGCAGTACTTC,CASSHIGGSYEQYF
TRBV10-3,TRBD2,.,TRBJ2-1,TGTGCCATCAGTGAGACTAGCGGCGCCGACCTATCCTACAATGAGCAGTTCTTC,CAISETSGADLSYNEQFF
TRBV12-3/TRBV12-4,TRBD2,.,TRBJ2-7,TGTGCCAGCAGCCGTAGCGGGACGAACTACGAGCAGTACTTC,CASSRSGTNYEQYF
TRBV7-9,TRBD1,.,TRBJ2-3,TGTGCCAGCAGCTCCGATACGACAGGGGACCCCACAGATACGCAGTATTTT,CASSSDTTGDPTDTQYF
TRBV20-1,TRBD2,.,TRBJ2-7,TGCAGTGCTAGAGACCTCGCGGGAGTGCGAAATGAGCAGTACTTC,CSARDLAGVRNEQYF